A single sample gave rise to the 19 T cell receptor beta chains below, sequenced in a study of CD8+ T cells in alopecia areata (dated by TCRdb to 2017 to 2018). Libraries were built with the immunoSEQ multiplex PCR assay. RNA was extracted from all samples and reverse transcribed into cDNA as template for TCR sequencing. TCRdb took this table from immuneACCESS and kept in-frame rearrangements with V and J called. Such tables lack part of the clones; where checked against another copy, unresolved V genes explain under half of the gap, and the rest is unexplained. The sample records some 150,000 clones, approximately 56% of which are singletons. Of the sample, 36% falls within the top ten clones. Sequencing input: CD8+ T cells sorted from blood. Receptor source: a human donor in good health.

The genes are TRBV29-1 and TRBJ1-1; no reliable D call. V lost 4 bases to trimming and J lost 0 bases, with 12 bases between them. This CDR3 has 14 residues. CDR1 SQVTM and CDR2 ANQGSEA come from the germline V gene. The CDR3 loop reads CSVVGRDVNTEAFF. The CDR3 nucleotides are TGCAGCGTTGTCGGTAGGGATGTGAACACTGAAGCTTTCTTT. Full variable domain (outside the CDR3, taken from reference TRBV29-1 and TRBJ1-1): SAVISQKPSRDICQRGTSLTIQCQVDSQVTMMFWYRQQPGQSLTLIATANQGSEATYESGFVIDKFPISRPNLTFSTLTVSNMSPEDSSIYLCSVVGRDVNTEAFFGQGTRLTVV.

This clone appeared a few times. The chain recombines TRBV6-5 with TRBJ2-5; D is possibly TRBD1 (5 bases). The V gene lost 6 bases and the J gene lost 0 bases, with 8 bases spanning the gap. This CDR3 is 13 amino acids long. Germline CDR1 MNHEY, CDR2 SVGAGI. For the CDR3, the DNA is TGTGCCAGCAGCCGACAGTACCAAGAGACCCAGTACTTC. This codes for CASSRQYQETQYF.

The V and J genes are TRBV9 and TRBJ2-7; perhaps TRBD1 as D (6 bases). The V end was cut by 4 bases, the J end by 4 bases, with 12 bases between. In germline, CDR1 is SGDLS, CDR2 YYNGEE. The CDR3 has 13 amino acids. The CDR3 DNA follows: TGTGCCAGCAGCCCAACAGGGATGTACGAGCAGTACTTC. This sequence encodes CASSPTGMYEQYF.

The rearrangement uses TRBV27 and TRBJ2-5; unclear D gene. The CDR3 extends over 13 amino acids. V lost 7 bases, J lost 1 base, and 10 bases lay in between. Germline-derived CDR1 and CDR2 are MNHEY and SMNVEV (reference sequence). CDR3 protein: CASTVRSQETQYF. DNA for the CDR3: TGTGCCAGCACCGTGCGGAGCCAAGAGACCCAGTACTTC.

This rearrangement joins TRBV25-1 to TRBJ2-2, with D possibly being TRBD1 (5 bases). The ends were cut back, 2 bases at V and 6 bases at J, with 16 bases in the middle. This CDR3 region has 16 residues. From germline, CDR1 is MGHDK and CDR2 SYGVNS. The CDR3 region has the DNA TGTGCCAGCAGTGAAGATCATTCAGGGAAAGCCGGGGAGCTGTTTTTT. This gives the protein CASSEDHSGKAGELFF.

J is TRBJ2-2 and V is TRBV19, with D unclear. This CDR3 region has 14 residues. Trimming stripped 3 bases from V and 5 bases from J, with 10 bases between. The germline V gene has CDR1 LNHDA and CDR2 SQIVND (reference sequence). The CDR3 region has the DNA TGTGCCAGTAGTATCATTTCCCGAACCGGGGAGCTGTTTTTT. Protein: CASSIISRTGELFF.

The chain joins TRBV29-1 to TRBJ1-1, with D possibly matching TRBD1 (6 bases). The CDR3 sequence is 12 residues long. Trimming removed 6 bases from V and 5 bases from J, with 13 bases in between. Germline V lookup: CDR1 SQVTM, CDR2 ANQGSEA. CDR3 in DNA: TGCAGCGTCCTTGACCAGGGGACTGAAGCTTTCTTT. Translating gives CSVLDQGTEAFF.

Only a few counts were recorded for this clone. The likely explanation is a read error, given a far larger clone one base away. This chain joins TRBV6-5 and TRBJ1-2, with D unresolved. Germline values: CDR1 MNHEY, CDR2 SVGAGI. Trimming cost V 6 bases and J 0 bases, with 11 bases left between them. The CDR3 totals 14 residues. CDR3 sequence (DNA): TGTGCCAGCAGCGTAGGCAACTCTAACTATGGCTACACCTTC. This translates into CASSVGNSNYGYTF.

The chain carries TRBV4-1 and TRBJ1-5, with D unclear. Germline loops: CDR1 MGHRA, CDR2 YSYEKL. V was pared by 1 base and J by 6 bases, with 10 bases between. The CDR3 is 14 residues long. The CDR3 coding sequence is TGCGCCAGCAGCCAAGTGAAAGTTGGTCAGCCCCAGCATTTT. It yields the protein CASSQVKVGQPQHF.

The chain links TRBV5-6 to TRBJ1-2; D remains unclear. The CDR3 totals 13 residues. V was trimmed by 0 bases and J by 4 bases, leaving 7 bases between them. From germline, CDR1 is SGHDT and CDR2 YYEEEE. For the CDR3, the DNA is TGTGCCAGCAGCTTGGAGGCCGCCTATGGCTACACCTTC. Its protein product is CASSLEAAYGYTF.

The V gene is TRBV2, the J gene TRBJ2-1; a weak D match, TRBD1 (6 bases). V lost 7 bases to trimming and J lost 4 bases, with 8 bases between them. The CDR3 length is 12 residues. Per germline, CDR1 SNHLY and CDR2 FYNNEI. CDR3 DNA sequence: TGTGCCAGCATCACAGGGTACAATGAGCAGTTCTTC. This sequence encodes CASITGYNEQFF.

The sample holds a few counts of this clone. The chain couples TRBV11-2 to TRBJ1-6; the D gene is possibly TRBD1 (5 bases). There are 14 residues in the CDR3. CDR1 and CDR2 from the germline V gene are SGHAT and FQNNGV. Between the trimmed V and J ends, which lost 5 bases and 5 bases, there was a span of 10 bases. CDR3 region: CASSRKGNNSPLHF. DNA for the CDR3: TGTGCCAGCAGCCGCAAGGGGAATAATTCACCCCTCCACTTT. Filled out from reference TRBV11-2 and TRBJ1-6, the complete variable domain reads EAGVAQSPRYKIIEKRQSVAFWCNPISGHATLYWYQQILGQGPKLLIQFQNNGVVDDSQLPKDRFSAERLKGVDSTLKIQPAKLEDSAVYLCASSRKGNNSPLHFGNGTRLTVT.

The rearrangement uses TRBV4-1 and TRBJ2-6, with D hard to call. Germline values: CDR1 MGHRA, CDR2 YSYEKL. Deletions cut 1 base from V and 4 bases from J, with 5 bases between. CDR3 length equals 14 residues. The DNA of the CDR3 is TGCGCCAGCAGCCAAGTATCCGGGGCCAACGTCCTGACTTTC. Its translation is CASSQVSGANVLTF.

The chain links TRBV7-9 to TRBJ2-7; 7 nucleotides agree with TRBD1. CDR3 size: 15 residues. V lost 5 bases and J lost 0; bases outside the gene matches: 7. Germline loops: CDR1 SEHNR, CDR2 FQNEAQ (reference sequence). The CDR3 is CASSEPRDSSYEQYF. Here the CDR3 DNA reads TGTGCCAGCAGCGAGCCCCGGGACAGCTCCTACGAGCAGTACTTC.

DNA of the CDR3: TGTGCCAGCCTCGCGGGGGACGGAATCTCCTACGAGCAGTACTTC. Its translation is CASLAGDGISYEQYF. The V gene is TRBV5-6, the J gene TRBJ2-7; TRBD2 matches 7 bases. Germline CDR1 and CDR2: SGHDT and YYEEEE. Germline trimming cut 7 bases from V and 0 bases from J; bases unmatched to any gene: 10. The CDR3 runs to 15 residues.

This chain links TRBV27 with TRBJ2-7, with TRBD1 matching over 7 bases. The CDR3 is 15 residues long. CDR1 and CDR2 from the germline V gene are MNHEY and SMNVEV (reference sequence). V shed 6 bases, J shed 6 bases, and the junction held 14 bases outside the gene matches. The CDR3 sequence is CASRQGVTLPREQYF. As DNA, the CDR3 is TGTGCCAGCAGGCAGGGGGTCACACTCCCCCGCGAGCAGTACTTC.

V and J are TRBV9 and TRBJ2-7; 10 bases align to TRBD1. Germline V lookup: CDR1 SGDLS, CDR2 YYNGEE. The CDR3 is 13 residues long. V shed 3 bases and J 7 bases; nucleotides not matched to a gene: 4. The CDR3 sequence is CASSETGGGEQYF. CDR3 in DNA: TGTGCCAGCAGCGAGACAGGGGGCGGAGAGCAGTACTTC.

The J gene is TRBJ2-1, the V gene TRBV28; 10 positions match TRBD1. V trimming: 8 bases; J trimming: 4 bases; junction bases outside the gene matches: 11. The germline CDR1 and CDR2 sequences are MDHEN and SYDVKM. This CDR3 has 16 amino acids. CDR3 amino acids: CASSLVGDRGYNEQFF. Here the CDR3 DNA reads TGTGCCAGCTCCCTCGTGGGGGACAGGGGTTACAATGAGCAGTTCTTC. The variable domain in full, with the rest retrieved from reference TRBV28 and TRBJ2-1, is DVKVTQSSRYLVKRTGEKVFLECVQDMDHENMFWYRQDPGLGLRLIYFSYDVKMKEKGDIPEGYSVSREKKERFSLILESASTNQTSMYLCASSLVGDRGYNEQFFGPGTRLTVL.

This clone was counted only a few times. This chain uses TRBV29-1 with TRBJ1-2; TRBD1 agrees at 7 bases. The trim removed 7 bases at V and 5 bases at J, leaving 10 bases unmatched. Germline V gene data show CDR1 as SQVTM and CDR2 as ANQGSEA. The CDR3 is made up of 13 amino acids. The CDR3 DNA follows: TGCAGCGCTTACAGGGGTCTCGGGTATGGCTACACCTTC. Translated: CSAYRGLGYGYTF.